The 17 T cell receptor beta chains given below trace back to one sample, sequenced in a study of tumor T cells in aggressive B-cell lymphoma. Assay: immunoSEQ multiplex PCR; the TCRdb copy retains only in-frame clones and omits some. The table has 4,000 to 5,000 clones, more than 75% seen once; the top ten hold more than 5.5%. The sequenced sample was tumor tissue. Receptors originate from an adult with diffuse large B cell lymphoma.

The gene calls are TRBV6-5 and TRBJ1-3; TRBD1 is a possible D gene (6 bases). V lost 3 bases, J lost 1 base, and 13 bases lay in between. The germline CDR1 and CDR2 sequences are MNHEY and SVGAGI. The CDR3 sequence is 16 residues long. The CDR3 spells CASSYSTGISGNTIYF. In nucleotides, the CDR3 is TGTGCCAGCAGTTATTCCACAGGGATATCTGGAAACACCATATATTTT.

V usage is TRBV9 and J usage is TRBJ2-7; 10 bases map to TRBD2. CDR1 and CDR2 (germline): SGDLS, YYNGEE. There are 15 residues in the CDR3. The V gene end was trimmed by 0 bases and the J gene end by 2 bases; junction bases not matched to a gene: 2. This CDR3 reads CASSVGSGGPYEQYF. The DNA for the CDR3 is TGTGCCAGCAGCGTAGGTAGCGGGGGGCCCTACGAGCAGTACTTC.

V and J are TRBV30 and TRBJ1-6, with a possible D match to TRBD1 (6 bases). The germline CDR1 and CDR2 sequences are GTSNPN and SVGIG (reference sequence). Trimming shortened V by 7 bases and J by 1 base, and 11 bases separated the two germline ends. The CDR3 has 14 residues. The CDR3 DNA reads TGTGCCTACACAGGGTTTTCCTATAATTCACCCCTCCACTTT. Protein product: CAYTGFSYNSPLHF.

This chain uses TRBV13 with TRBJ2-6; D not certain. This CDR3 spans 15 amino acids. CDR1 is PRHDT and CDR2 is FYEKMQ in the germline V gene (reference sequence). Trimming shortened V by 3 bases and J by 1 base, and 7 bases separated the two germline ends. The CDR3 DNA follows: TGTGCCAGCAGCTTTAGAGCGTCTGGGGCCAACGTCCTGACTTTC. Protein product: CASSFRASGANVLTF.

V usage is TRBV10-1 and J usage is TRBJ2-1; TRBD2 might be the D (5 bases). Germline assignment: CDR1 WNHNN and CDR2 SYGVQD (reference sequence). This CDR3 has 14 residues. V gave up 11 bases and J gave up 4 bases, with 18 bases separating them. Written as DNA, the CDR3 is TGCGCCTCTAAGGAGGCTAAGCCATACAATGAGCAGTTCTTC. It is translated as CASKEAKPYNEQFF.

This clone showed up just once. V and J are TRBV6-5 and TRBJ2-5, with 7 bases that match TRBD1. V shed 6 bases, J shed 7 bases, and the junction held 11 bases outside the gene matches. From germline, CDR1 is MNHEY and CDR2 SVGAGI. The CDR3 loop spans 14 amino acids. The CDR3 protein is CASREQGRKGTQYF. In DNA form, the CDR3 reads TGTGCCAGCAGGGAACAGGGGCGGAAGGGGACCCAGTACTTC.

This chain joins TRBV7-2 and TRBJ1-2; D not resolved. Germline V gene lookup returns CDR1 SGHTA and CDR2 FQGNSA. The CDR3 runs 13 residues. With 4 bases removed from V and 3 bases from J, the gap between germline ends came to 9 bases. The CDR3 DNA reads as TGTGCCAGCAGCTCATCCCACTACTATGGCTACACCTTC. It yields the protein CASSSSHYYGYTF.

The DNA for the CDR3 is TGTGCCAGCAGCCGCCCCCTGACAGGGTGGGCAGATACGCAGTATTTT. It encodes CASSRPLTGWADTQYF. The rearrangement links TRBV5-4 to TRBJ2-3; 7 nucleotides agree with TRBD1. With V trimmed by 4 bases and J by 4 bases, 12 bases remained unmatched. The CDR3 length is 16 residues. CDR1 SGHNT and CDR2 YYREEE come from the germline V gene (reference sequence).

As for this clone: A junction boundary mismatches the germline segment, possibly from a read error. J is TRBJ2-7 and V is TRBV7-7; 8 bases match TRBD1. CDR3 length: 15 amino acids. From germline, CDR1 is SSHAT and CDR2 FNYEAQ (reference sequence). This CDR3 is CASSLGQGANYEQYF. The DNA of the CDR3 is TGTGCTAGCAGCTTAGGGCAGGGGGCAAATTACGAGCAGTACTTC.

The chain is built from TRBV19 and TRBJ1-6, with a weak D call TRBD1 (5 bases). Trimming stripped 6 bases from V and 0 bases from J, with 15 bases between. CDR3 length: 17 residues. CDR1 and CDR2 from the germline V gene are LNHDA and SQIVND (reference sequence). Written as DNA, the CDR3 is TGTGCCAGTAGATCGGCGGGACTTAGCTCCTATAATTCACCCCTCCACTTT. Translated, it gives CASRSAGLSSYNSPLHF.

The CDR3 DNA follows: TGTGCCAGCAGCTTAGTTTCGGGGGACGAGCAGTACTTC. This gives the protein CASSLVSGDEQYF. This chain uses TRBV7-9 with TRBJ2-7; a weak D match, TRBD2 (6 bases). Germline V gene sequence: CDR1 SEHNR, CDR2 FQNEAQ (reference sequence). V lost 1 base and J lost 5, with 9 bases in between. CDR3 length: 13 amino acids. The whole variable domain, remainder taken from reference TRBV7-9 and TRBJ2-7, is DTGVSQNPRHKITKRGQNVTFRCDPISEHNRLYWYRQTLGQGPEFLTYFQNEAQLEKSRLLSDRFSAERPKGSFSTLEIQRTEQGDSAMYLCASSLVSGDEQYFGPGTRLTVT.

V and J are TRBV28 and TRBJ2-3, with 9 bases identical to TRBD2. With V trimmed by 3 bases and J by 3 bases, 1 base remained unmatched. The CDR3 extends over 14 amino acids. CDR1 MDHEN and CDR2 SYDVKM come from the germline V gene. The CDR3 nucleotides read TGTGCCAGCAGTTTCCTAGCGGGAACAGATACGCAGTATTTT. Amino acid sequence: CASSFLAGTDTQYF. Based on the CDR3 plus reference TRBV28 and TRBJ2-3, the full variable domain is DVKVTQSSRYLVKRTGEKVFLECVQDMDHENMFWYRQDPGLGLRLIYFSYDVKMKEKGDIPEGYSVSREKKERFSLILESASTNQTSMYLCASSFLAGTDTQYFGPGTRLTVL.

This clone has a single count. Other DNA sequences in the sample encode the same CDR3. The V call is TRBV27, the J call TRBJ1-1; D is undetermined. This CDR3 contains 13 residues. Germline assignment: CDR1 MNHEY and CDR2 SMNVEV (reference sequence). V gave up 0 bases and J gave up 3 bases, with 5 bases separating them. The DNA of the CDR3 is TGTGCCAGCAGTTTATCAGGAGACACTGAAGCTTTCTTT. This sequence encodes CASSLSGDTEAFF.

V is TRBV6-4 and J is TRBJ1-1; no reliable D call. Germline values: CDR1 MRHNA, CDR2 SNTAGT. The V end was cut by 0 bases, the J end by 5 bases, with 10 bases between. This CDR3 contains 14 residues. The chain's CDR3 is CASSDSLRGTEAFF. CDR3 sequence (DNA): TGTGCCAGCAGTGACTCGCTACGGGGAACTGAAGCTTTCTTT.

This clone was counted once. CDR3 nucleotides: TGTGCCAGCAGCGTAGTTGGGGGGGCGAGGGAGACCCAGTACTTC. Its translation is CASSVVGGARETQYF. The chain combines TRBV9 with TRBJ2-5, with D possibly TRBD2 on 7 matching bases. The germline V gene encodes CDR1 SGDLS and CDR2 YYNGEE. The CDR3 totals 15 residues. The V gene lost 0 bases and the J gene lost 5 bases, with 14 bases spanning the gap.

CDR3 coding DNA: TGTGCCAGCAGCCCGGCCGGGAGAGGTTTCTACGAGCAGTACTTC. Its translation is CASSPAGRGFYEQYF. V gene TRBV5-6 combines with J gene TRBJ2-7, with a weak D call TRBD2 (6 bases). The V gene lost 4 bases and the J gene lost 3 bases, with 17 bases spanning the gap. The CDR3 is 15 residues long. CDR1 is SGHDT, CDR2 YYEEEE, per germline.

This chain connects TRBV5-6 to TRBJ1-3; a weak D match, TRBD1 (5 bases). CDR1 and CDR2 (germline): SGHDT, YYEEEE. The CDR3 loop spans 14 amino acids. V gave up 1 base and J gave up 2 bases, with 7 bases separating them. The CDR3 DNA is TGTGCCAGCAGCTTGAGGGGTACTGGAAACACCATATATTTT. Residues: CASSLRGTGNTIYF.